The present T cell receptor beta chain was sequenced within a study of T cells in Graves' hyperthyroidism and ophthalmopathy. Germline V CDR1 and CDR2: MNHEY, SMNVEV (reference sequence). This CDR3 comprises 13 residues. Germline trimming cut 6 bases from V and 8 bases from J; bases unmatched to any gene: 5. Amplified regions were TCR beta CDR3 sequences from RNA transcripts. A first-round RT-PCR of the TCR CDR3 used the HTBI primer set. TCRdb reprocessed the multiplex PCR reads with MiXCR, giving one entry per CDR3 protein. There are 300,000 to 400,000 distinct CDR3 sequences in the sample; more than 11% occur only once, and 8% to 13% lies in the top ten. This clonotype has a count of ten or more.

The receptor comes from an older woman with Graves' hyperthyroidism. The rearrangement uses TRBV27 and TRBJ2-1, with 9 bases matching TRBD1. Sequenced: blood. CDR3 in amino acids: CASSGTGNYEQFF. For the CDR3, the DNA is TGTGCCAGCAGCGGGACAGGGAACTATGAGCAGTTCTTC.